The entry that follows covers one TCR beta chain sequence. Germline CDR1 KGHSH, CDR2 LQKENI. CDR3 length: 15 residues. Trimming took 1 base from V and 2 from J; bases not matched to a gene: 4. Generated by immunoSEQ multiplex PCR, the TCRdb table keeps only in-frame clones and is missing some. The table shows hundreds of thousands of clones, with about 82% occurring only once. This record belongs to a study of blood T cell repertoires in COVID-19. Study background: The United States, Italy and Spain were the sources of the acute and convalescent COVID-19 samples.

The clonotype was recovered from a woman aged 80 or older with COVID-19, enrolled during active disease. The sample taken for sequencing was peripheral blood. V gene TRBV18 combines with J gene TRBJ1-1; 7 nucleotides agree with TRBD1. The CDR3 DNA reads TGTGCCAGCTCACCACAGGGGACAGCTAACACTGAAGCTTTCTTT. It is translated as CASSPQGTANTEAFF.